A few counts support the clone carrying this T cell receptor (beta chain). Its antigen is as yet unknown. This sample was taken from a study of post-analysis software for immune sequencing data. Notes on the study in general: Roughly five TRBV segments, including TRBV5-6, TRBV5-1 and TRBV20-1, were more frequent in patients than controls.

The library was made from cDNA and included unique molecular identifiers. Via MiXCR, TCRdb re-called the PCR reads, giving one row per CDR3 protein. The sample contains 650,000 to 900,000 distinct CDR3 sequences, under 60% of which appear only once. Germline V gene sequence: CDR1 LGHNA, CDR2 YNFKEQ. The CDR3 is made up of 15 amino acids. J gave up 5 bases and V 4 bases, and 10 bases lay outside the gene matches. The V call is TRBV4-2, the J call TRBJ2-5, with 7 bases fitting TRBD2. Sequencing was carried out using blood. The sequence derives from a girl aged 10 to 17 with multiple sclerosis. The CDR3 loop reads CASSPLWGGPETQYF. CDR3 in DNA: TGTGCCAGCAGCCCATTGTGGGGAGGGCCCGAGACCCAGTACTTC.